What follows is one T cell receptor beta chain and its context. Its specificity is not known. TCRdb derives one entry per CDR3 protein from the 5' RACE reads, leaving out DNA. This table holds some 440,000 distinct CDR3 sequences. This sample is part of a study of T cells expressing NK-cell markers. General observations from the study: In about six donors, dominant CD3+CD56+NKG2C+ clonotypes ranked among the top 10 CD8+ clonotypes. Leadership of the CD3+CD56-NKG2C+ fraction also belonged to these clonotypes in several donors.

CDR3 length equals 14 residues. Germline V gene data show CDR1 as LGHDT and CDR2 as YNNKEL (reference sequence). Material for sequencing was blood T cells: a sorted CD56 or NKG2C T cell subset, CD4+ or CD8+ T cells, or bulk PBMC T cells (not recorded which). The TCR was taken from a woman between 45 and 60 years old in good health. The V gene is TRBV3-1, the J gene TRBJ2-1; TCRdb selects TRBD2, and the lack of DNA leaves this call unchecked. The CDR3 region is CASSQGRERHEQFF.